The 24 T cell receptor beta chains reported below all come from one sample, sequenced in a study of T cells in Graves' hyperthyroidism and ophthalmopathy. Amplification targeted TCR beta CDR3 regions from RNA transcripts. During a first-round RT-PCR of the TCR CDR3, the HTBI primer set was used. From the multiplex PCR reads, TCRdb called clonotypes with MiXCR, one entry per CDR3 protein. This sample has more than 550,000 distinct CDR3 sequences, with roughly 17% found just once. The sequencing sample was made of blood. The receptors stem from a man aged 50 to 60 with Graves' hyperthyroidism.

About this clonotype itself: Sequence at one end of the junction differs from germline and may be a read error. This chain connects TRBV7-9 to TRBJ1-1; TRBD1 matches 9 bases. Germline CDR1 and CDR2: SEHNR and FQNEAQ (reference sequence). CDR3 size: 19 residues. CDR3 sequence: CASSFPRGAGTGQNNEAFF. The CDR3 nucleotides are TGTGCCAGCAGCTTCCCCCGAGGTGCCGGGACAGGGCAGAACAATGAAGCTTTCTTT.

This clonotype was recorded at least ten times. The chain is built from TRBV28 and TRBJ1-6; TRBD1 matches at 8 bases. Unmatched junction bases numbered 3, after V lost 3 bases and J lost 8 bases. The germline gives CDR1 MDHEN, CDR2 SYDVKM. The CDR3 length is 14 residues. The CDR3 region has the DNA TGTGCCAGCAGTTTGGACAGGGCGGATTCACCCCTCCACTTT. Encoded protein: CASSLDRADSPLHF. The variable domain in full, completed from reference TRBV28 and TRBJ1-6, reads DVKVTQSSRYLVKRTGEKVFLECVQDMDHENMFWYRQDPGLGLRLIYFSYDVKMKEKGDIPEGYSVSREKKERFSLILESASTNQTSMYLCASSLDRADSPLHFGNGTRLTVT.

This clonotype has a count of ten or more. The chain couples TRBV7-9 to TRBJ2-7; TRBD1 aligns across 11 bases. CDR3 length equals 17 residues. Germline V CDR1 and CDR2: SEHNR, FQNEAQ (reference sequence). The V gene end was trimmed by 5 bases and the J gene end by 2 bases; junction bases not matched to a gene: 11. The CDR3 DNA sequence: TGTGCCAGCAGCGGCCGGGACAGGGGGACTAGCACCTACGAGCAGTACTTC. Its protein is CASSGRDRGTSTYEQYF. Using reference TRBV7-9 and TRBJ2-7 for the parts outside the CDR3, the full variable domain is DTGVSQNPRHKITKRGQNVTFRCDPISEHNRLYWYRQTLGQGPEFLTYFQNEAQLEKSRLLSDRFSAERPKGSFSTLEIQRTEQGDSAMYLCASSGRDRGTSTYEQYFGPGTRLTVT.

This clonotype has more than one count but fewer than ten. The rearrangement joins TRBV29-1 to TRBJ2-2; D uncertain. Germline assignment: CDR1 SQVTM and CDR2 ANQGSEA. The length of the CDR3 is 17 residues. Between the trimmed V and J ends, which lost 5 bases and 0 bases, there was a span of 19 bases. The CDR3 protein is CSVTNNRANANTGELFF. CDR3 nucleotides: TGCAGCGTTACGAATAATCGAGCGAACGCGAACACCGGGGAGCTGTTTTTT.

The sample holds many counts of this clonotype. The rearrangement links TRBV30 to TRBJ1-1, with D hard to call. V lost 1 base and J 0 bases, leaving 3 bases between the germline ends. Germline V gene data show CDR1 as GTSNPN and CDR2 as SVGIG (reference sequence). The CDR3 covers 12 residues. CDR3 nucleotides: TGTGCCTGGAGTGCAGTGAACACTGAAGCTTTCTTT. Its protein product is CAWSAVNTEAFF.

This clonotype was counted between two and nine times. The chain is built from TRBV11-1 and TRBJ2-2; 14 positions agree with TRBD2. Germline values: CDR1 SGHAT, CDR2 FQDESV (reference sequence). J gave up 1 base and V 2 bases, and 3 bases lay outside the gene matches. The CDR3 extends over 18 amino acids. The CDR3 reads CASSLTGTSGGNTGELFF. CDR3 coding DNA: TGTGCCAGCAGCTTAACCGGGACTAGCGGGGGGAACACCGGGGAGCTGTTTTTT.

This clonotype was observed many times. The chain is built from TRBV2 and TRBJ2-7; D may correspond to TRBD1 or TRBD2 (6 bases each). The V end lost 6 bases, the J end lost 6 bases, and 12 bases lay between the germline ends. The germline CDR1 and CDR2 sequences are SNHLY and FYNNEI. The CDR3 has 12 residues. For the CDR3, the DNA is TGTGCCAGCAGAGGAGGGGGAAGCGAGCAGTACTTC. This gives the protein CASRGGGSEQYF.

This sequence joins TRBV4-3 and TRBJ2-2; D possibly corresponds to TRBD2 (6 bases). V lost 3 bases and J 1 base, leaving 12 bases between the germline ends. Per the germline V gene, CDR1 is LGHNA and CDR2 is YSLEER. The CDR3 totals 16 residues. Here the CDR3 reads CASSHIGRGNTGELFF. The CDR3 region has the DNA TGCGCCAGCAGCCATATAGGGCGGGGGAACACCGGGGAGCTGTTTTTT.

This sequence joins TRBV10-3 and TRBJ1-5; 8 bases fit TRBD1. Germline values: CDR1 ENHRY, CDR2 SYGVKD. V gave up 2 bases and J gave up 0 bases; unmatched junction bases: 6. The CDR3 spans 17 residues. In DNA form, the CDR3 reads TGTGCCATCAGTGAGGGGACAGGCCTTTATAGCAATCAGCCCCAGCATTTT. This translates into CAISEGTGLYSNQPQHF.

There are many counts of this clonotype. The rearrangement joins TRBV12-3 or TRBV12-4 to TRBJ2-2; maybe TRBD1 (5 bases). The CDR3 is 15 residues long. V lost 3 bases and J lost 4, with 12 bases in between. The CDR3 bases are TGTGCCAGCAGTTTCCGAGTCAGGGTCACCGGGGAGCTGTTTTTT. It specifies CASSFRVRVTGELFF.

At least ten counts were recorded for this clonotype. The chain carries TRBV18 and TRBJ1-1, with no clear D. This CDR3 region has 13 residues. V lost 1 base, J lost 1 base, and 4 bases lay in between. CDR1 is KGHSH, CDR2 LQKENI, per germline. CDR3 amino acids: CASSPQKNTEAFF. In DNA, the CDR3 is TGTGCCAGCTCACCACAGAAGAACACTGAAGCTTTCTTT. The full variable domain, completed using reference TRBV18 and TRBJ1-1, is NAGVMQNPRHLVRRRGQEARLRCSPMKGHSHVYWYRQLPEEGLKFMVYLQKENIIDESGMPKERFSAEFPKEGPSILRIQQVVRGDSAAYFCASSPQKNTEAFFGQGTRLTVV.

V usage is TRBV29-1 and J usage is TRBJ2-3; the match to TRBD1 covers 8 bases. Germline V gene data show CDR1 as SQVTM and CDR2 as ANQGSEA. V dropped 0 bases and J dropped 4; count of bases not matched to a gene: 9. This CDR3 is 16 amino acids long. This CDR3 is CSVEEGDRGRADTQYF. As DNA, the CDR3 is TGCAGCGTTGAAGAGGGCGACAGGGGTAGAGCAGATACGCAGTATTTT.

In its sample, this clonotype was seen many times. V usage is TRBV27 and J usage is TRBJ2-7, with TRBD2 matching 11 bases. This CDR3 is 18 amino acids long. V lost 4 bases and J lost 4; bases outside the gene matches: 15. Germline CDR1 is MNHEY and CDR2 is SMNVEV (reference sequence). For the CDR3, the DNA is TGTGCCAGCAGTTGGCGACTAGCGGGAACTTCGGGGCCTTACGAGCAGTACTTC. Amino acids: CASSWRLAGTSGPYEQYF.

There are many counts of this clonotype. J is TRBJ2-7 and V is TRBV28, with D perhaps assigned TRBD1 or TRBD2 (6 bases each). The germline CDR1 and CDR2 sequences are MDHEN and SYDVKM. Trimming took 10 bases from V and 4 from J, leaving 20 bases between them. The CDR3 has 14 residues. CDR3 amino acids: CAITGAGSQYEQYF. The DNA for the CDR3 is TGTGCCATCACGGGGGCAGGTAGCCAATACGAGCAGTACTTC.

CDR3 region: CASSRGGPDTEAFF. The CDR3 nucleotides read TGTGCCAGCAGCCGGGGAGGGCCGGACACTGAAGCTTTCTTT. The chain is built from TRBV14 and TRBJ1-1; D unclear. From germline, CDR1 is SGHDN and CDR2 FVKESK. The V and J ends lost 4 bases and 3 bases respectively, with 12 bases between them. The CDR3 has 14 residues.

This clonotype occurred many times. J is TRBJ2-5 and V is TRBV19; 7 nucleotides line up with TRBD2. With 5 bases clipped from V and 4 bases from J, the junction kept 16 bases outside the gene matches. The germline V gene encodes CDR1 LNHDA and CDR2 SQIVND (reference sequence). This CDR3 is 17 amino acids long. The CDR3: CASSPLARDPIGETQYF. As DNA, the CDR3 is TGTGCCAGTAGTCCACTAGCGCGGGATCCCATTGGAGAGACCCAGTACTTC.

This chain uses TRBV10-3 with TRBJ1-3, with a weak D call TRBD1 (6 bases). Trimming cost V 5 bases and J 0 bases, with 11 bases left between them. Germline CDR1 is ENHRY and CDR2 is SYGVKD. The CDR3 consists of 15 residues. CDR3 amino acids: CAISKRTDSGNTIYF. In nucleotides, the CDR3 is TGTGCCATCAGTAAAAGGACAGACTCTGGAAACACCATATATTTT.

This clonotype has just a few counts. V and J are TRBV30 and TRBJ2-7; 7 nucleotides align to TRBD1. V trimming: 3 bases; J trimming: 3 bases; junction bases outside the gene matches: 2. The CDR3 loop spans 12 amino acids. CDR1 is GTSNPN and CDR2 is SVGIG in the germline V gene (reference sequence). The CDR3 DNA is TGTGCCTGGAGCAGACAGGGCTACGAGCAGTACTTC. This sequence encodes CAWSRQGYEQYF.

This clonotype was detected many times. The V and J genes are TRBV7-9 and TRBJ2-1; 11 nucleotides match TRBD2. V shed 5 bases and J 2 bases; nucleotides not matched to a gene: 5. This CDR3 has 16 amino acids. Germline V gene sequence: CDR1 SEHNR, CDR2 FQNEAQ (reference sequence). The CDR3 bases are TGTGCCAGCAGCCCAGCGGGACTAGCGGCCTACAATGAGCAGTTCTTC. Encoded protein: CASSPAGLAAYNEQFF.

This clonotype appeared a few times. The chain employs TRBV12-3 or TRBV12-4 and TRBJ2-3; 9 nucleotides line up with TRBD2. CDR3 size: 16 residues. After removal of 2 bases from V and 2 bases from J, the junction contained 5 bases not matched to a gene. Here the CDR3 DNA reads TGTGCCAGCAGTTTATCTAGCGGGATAACCACAGATACGCAGTATTTT. Translation: CASSLSSGITTDTQYF.

This clonotype was seen once. The chain is built from TRBV7-2 and TRBJ2-3; 8 nucleotides align to TRBD2. The germline gives CDR1 SGHTA, CDR2 FQGNSA. Unmatched junction bases numbered 2, after V lost 2 bases and J lost 4 bases. This CDR3 has 14 amino acids. CDR3: CASSLNGRADTQYF. In DNA form, the CDR3 reads TGTGCCAGCAGCTTAAACGGGAGGGCAGATACGCAGTATTTT.

The V call is TRBV6-1, the J call TRBJ1-3; 7 bases line up with TRBD1. The CDR3 totals 14 residues. Trimming took 6 bases from V and 2 from J; bases not matched to a gene: 4. The germline gives CDR1 MNHNS, CDR2 SASEGT. The CDR3 nucleotides read TGTGCCAGCAGAACAGGGGAAACTGGAAACACCATATATTTT. This codes for CASRTGETGNTIYF.

The chain combines TRBV11-2 with TRBJ1-5; D call uncertain. The CDR3 consists of 15 residues. The germline V and J ends were trimmed by 0 bases and 2 bases, with 8 bases remaining between them. CDR1 is SGHAT and CDR2 is FQNNGV in the germline V gene. The CDR3 protein is CASSLEAARNQPQHF. Here the CDR3 DNA reads TGTGCCAGCAGCTTAGAGGCGGCCCGCAATCAGCCCCAGCATTTT.

Only a few counts were recorded for this clonotype. DNA of the CDR3: TGCAGTGCCCCCGCGTGGGACGCAGGAAACACCATATATTTT. Translated: CSAPAWDAGNTIYF. The chain combines TRBV20-1 with TRBJ1-3; TRBD1 is a possible D gene (5 bases). Germline CDR1 reads DFQATT; CDR2 reads SNEGSKA (reference sequence). Trimming took off 6 bases at V and 4 bases at J, with 16 bases between the two ends. This CDR3 contains 14 residues.